This entry is about one T cell receptor beta chain. Antigen specificity is unknown. The V and J ends lost 1 base and 2 bases, in that order; junction bases with no gene match: 3. Per germline, CDR1 MGHRA and CDR2 YSYEKL. The CDR3 runs 15 residues. These data originate in a study of T cell responses to AZD1222 COVID-19 vaccine. Study-level points and caveats: Following two doses of AZD1222, Spike-specific TCR breadth and depth rose.

Produced via immunoSEQ multiplex PCR; TCRdb's table is partial and in-frame only. The sample holds 130,000 to 150,000 clones; approximately 88% are singletons and the top ten take more than 13%. This sequence originates from an adult in good health. The sequencing here drew on peripheral blood, taken on day 0 of AZD1222 vaccination. The chain carries TRBV4-1 and TRBJ1-1; 8 nucleotides agree with TRBD1. The CDR3 loop is CASSQGTGKNTEAFF. CDR3 bases: TGCGCCAGCAGCCAAGGGACAGGGAAAAACACTGAAGCTTTCTTT.